A single sample is the source of the 20 T cell receptor beta chains below, sequenced in a study of CXCR3-negative and CXCR3-positive naive CD8 T cells. Study results and caveats: For CXCR3-positive naive cells, TRB CDR3s were more hydrophobic than those of CXCR3-negative naive cells.

The libraries of TRB cDNA were constructed through 5' RACE using UMI labels. No DNA is given; TCRdb re-called the 5' RACE reads and lists each CDR3 protein once. This listing includes about 5,800 distinct CDR3 sequences. For these TCRs, the target antigens are not known. Material for sequencing was naive CXCR3+ CD8+ T cells from blood. The subset denotes: CD45RO-CCR7+CD27+CD95- naive CD8+ T cells expressing CXCR3 (TNR3+). The receptors here all came from a human donor in good health. Some clones in this sample may be carry-over from other donors' samples.

The rearrangement joins TRBV10-3 to TRBJ2-7; the TRBD1 assignment by TCRdb is unverifiable without DNA. The CDR3 runs 18 residues. Germline assignment: CDR1 ENHRY and CDR2 SYGVKD. The CDR3 is CAISESEEVGQGFYEQYF.

The gene calls are TRBV13 and TRBJ2-7; TCRdb's D call of TRBD1 is untestable without DNA. This CDR3 is 13 amino acids long. Per germline, CDR1 PRHDT and CDR2 FYEKMQ (reference sequence). The CDR3 here is CASSYRDNHEQYF.

V and J are TRBV6-2 or TRBV6-3 and TRBJ2-1. The CDR3 length is 12 residues. The germline V gene encodes CDR1 MNHEY and CDR2 SVGEGT. CDR3 sequence reads: CASSYGVNEQFF.

The chain employs TRBV2 and TRBJ2-3; TCRdb's D gene call, TRBD1, goes unchecked for lack of DNA. This CDR3 is 13 amino acids long. The germline V gene has CDR1 SNHLY and CDR2 FYNNEI. The CDR3 region is CASSGDSTDTQYF.

The chain employs TRBV3-1 and TRBJ2-2. The CDR3 spans 20 residues. The germline CDR1 and CDR2 sequences are LGHDT and YNNKEL (reference sequence). The CDR3 spells CASSQPWVRLKRPNTGELFF.

The chain couples TRBV5-6 to TRBJ1-1. The germline V gene encodes CDR1 SGHDT and CDR2 YYEEEE. CDR3 length: 14 residues. The CDR3 sequence is CASSFGRVATEAFF.

This sequence joins TRBV5-6 and TRBJ2-5; the D call from TCRdb, TRBD1, cannot be confirmed without DNA. This CDR3 has 13 amino acids. Germline V CDR1 and CDR2: SGHDT, YYEEEE. CDR3 loop: CASSFRQGETQYF.

The V gene is TRBV25-1, the J gene TRBJ2-1. The CDR3 covers 11 residues. The germline V gene encodes CDR1 MGHDK and CDR2 SYGVNS. This CDR3 is CASSGANEQFF.

This clonotype ranks as medium-sized (0.01 to 0.1%) in terms of frequency. The rearrangement joins TRBV29-1 to TRBJ2-3. The CDR3 runs 15 residues. Germline-derived CDR1 and CDR2 are SQVTM and ANQGSEA. The CDR3 sequence is CSVEGGGISTDTQYF.

J is TRBJ1-1 and V is TRBV10-3; TCRdb proposes TRBD1, but this gene call is untestable without DNA. This CDR3 has 13 amino acids. Germline loops: CDR1 ENHRY, CDR2 SYGVKD. Here the CDR3 reads CASRDSLNTEAFF.

The rearrangement joins TRBV3-1 to TRBJ2-1; as DNA is missing, the TRBD1 call by TCRdb cannot be tested. Germline assignment: CDR1 LGHDT and CDR2 YNNKEL (reference sequence). CDR3 length: 12 residues. The CDR3: CASSPGGDEQFF.

The chain carries TRBV6-6 and TRBJ1-5; TCRdb indicates TRBD1, and absent DNA this call remains unverified. The CDR3 contains 15 residues. Looked up from germline, CDR1 is MNHNY and CDR2 is SVGAGI (reference sequence). The CDR3 reads CASSLRGVGNQPRHF.

This clonotype is deemed medium-sized by its frequency. The rearrangement uses TRBV29-1 and TRBJ1-2. Per germline, CDR1 SQVTM and CDR2 ANQGSEA. The CDR3 sequence is 11 residues long. The CDR3 region is CSVEDTDGYTF. Variable domain in full (rest from reference TRBV29-1 and TRBJ1-2): SAVISQKPSRDICQRGTSLTIQCQVDSQVTMMFWYRQQPGQSLTLIATANQGSEATYESGFVIDKFPISRPNLTFSTLTVSNMSPEDSSIYLCSVEDTDGYTFGSGTRLTVV.

The CDR3 loop reads CASSGVDTQYF. V and J are TRBV12-3 or TRBV12-4 and TRBJ2-3. This CDR3 comprises 11 residues.

This chain joins TRBV5-1 and TRBJ1-1; TCRdb's D gene call, TRBD1, goes unchecked for lack of DNA. This CDR3 is 16 amino acids long. The germline V gene has CDR1 SGHRS and CDR2 YFSETQ. CDR3 region: CASSLVQDRGSAEAFF.

Its frequency marks this clonotype as medium-sized (0.01 to 0.1%). V usage is TRBV28 and J usage is TRBJ2-5; TCRdb's assignment of TRBD2 cannot be checked, as there is no DNA. Germline V CDR1 and CDR2: MDHEN, SYDVKM. This CDR3 is 16 amino acids long. CDR3 residues: CASSFMTGGSGETQYF.

The chain is built from TRBV15 and TRBJ1-2. Germline V gene data show CDR1 as LNHNV and CDR2 as YYDKDF (reference sequence). This CDR3 comprises 14 residues. CDR3 loop: CATSRDFGDYGYTF.

CDR3 residues: CASSYQTGGTETQYF. This chain uses TRBV12-3 or TRBV12-4 with TRBJ2-5; no DNA is available, so the TRBD1 call from TCRdb remains unchecked. This CDR3 has 15 amino acids.

The V and J genes are TRBV30 and TRBJ2-1; TCRdb's D call of TRBD2 is untestable without DNA. From germline, CDR1 is GTSNPN and CDR2 SVGIG (reference sequence). CDR3 length equals 16 residues. CDR3 in amino acids: CAWSMGVGLDNNEQFF. Together with reference TRBV30 and TRBJ2-1, the CDR3 gives the full variable domain: SQTIHQWPATLVQPVGSPLSLECTVEGTSNPNLYWYRQAAGRGLQLLFYSVGIGQISSEVPQNLSASRPQDRQFILSSKKLLLSDSGFYLCAWSMGVGLDNNEQFFGPGTRLTVL.

This clonotype is identified as medium-sized from frequency. The J gene is TRBJ2-1, the V gene TRBV29-1; no DNA is available, so the TRBD2 call from TCRdb remains unchecked. This CDR3 comprises 17 residues. The germline gives CDR1 SQVTM, CDR2 ANQGSEA. CDR3 loop: CSVGIRDSGSFPIEQFF.